The clone carrying this T cell receptor (beta chain) was detected ten times or more. At the DNA level, this CDR3 is encoded by other sequences in the same sample as well. The entry originates in a study of blood T cell repertoires in COVID-19. Looking at the study overall: Acute and convalescent COVID-19 specimens originated in the United States, Italy and Spain. Sources were T cells, B-cell-depleted T cells, or PBMCs; the material itself was cDNA or gDNA.

Germline-derived CDR1 and CDR2 are SEHNR and FQNEAQ (reference sequence). This CDR3 contains 17 residues. Here immunoSEQ multiplex PCR was the method, and the copy in TCRdb shows in-frame clones only, minus some. The sample has 260,000 or so clones, 70% to 90% seen once. This TCR was recovered from a man aged 18 to 29 who had recovered from COVID-19. The sequenced sample consisted of PBMCs or T cells enriched from blood (not recorded which). The V gene is TRBV7-9, the J gene TRBJ1-6, with D perhaps TRBD1 (5 bases). The CDR3 coding sequence is TGTCCCACCAGCACTCACGACCGGGGGGGAGTAAATTCACCCCTCCACTTT. It yields the protein CPTSTHDRGGVNSPLHF.